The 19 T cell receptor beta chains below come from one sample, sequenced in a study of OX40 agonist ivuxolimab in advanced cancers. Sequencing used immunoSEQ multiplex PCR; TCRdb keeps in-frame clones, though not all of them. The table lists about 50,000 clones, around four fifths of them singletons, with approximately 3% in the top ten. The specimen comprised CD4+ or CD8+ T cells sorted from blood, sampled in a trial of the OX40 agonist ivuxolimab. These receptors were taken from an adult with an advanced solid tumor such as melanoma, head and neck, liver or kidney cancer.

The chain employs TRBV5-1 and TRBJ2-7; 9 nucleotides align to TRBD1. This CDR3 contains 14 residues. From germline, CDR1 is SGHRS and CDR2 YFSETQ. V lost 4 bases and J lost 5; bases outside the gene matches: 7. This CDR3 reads CASSPGQGIDEQYF. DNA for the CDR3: TGCGCCAGCAGCCCGGGACAGGGCATCGACGAGCAGTACTTC.

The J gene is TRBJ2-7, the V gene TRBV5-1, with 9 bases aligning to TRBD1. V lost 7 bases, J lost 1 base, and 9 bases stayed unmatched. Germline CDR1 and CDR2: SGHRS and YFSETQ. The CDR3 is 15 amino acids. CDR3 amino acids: CASGPRQGGSYEQYF. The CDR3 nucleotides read TGCGCCAGCGGACCTCGACAGGGGGGATCCTACGAGCAGTACTTC.

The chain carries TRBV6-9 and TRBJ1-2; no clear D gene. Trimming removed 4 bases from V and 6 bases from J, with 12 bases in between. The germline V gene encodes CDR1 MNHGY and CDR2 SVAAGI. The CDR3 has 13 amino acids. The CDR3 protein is CASSSIGRDGYTF. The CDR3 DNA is TGTGCCAGCAGTTCTATTGGGAGGGATGGCTACACCTTC.

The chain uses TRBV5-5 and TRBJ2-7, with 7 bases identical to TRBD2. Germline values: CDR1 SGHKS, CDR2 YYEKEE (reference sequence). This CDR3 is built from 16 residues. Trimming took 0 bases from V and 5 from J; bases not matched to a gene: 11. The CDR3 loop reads CASSLEGGWKSNEQYF. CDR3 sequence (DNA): TGTGCCAGCAGCTTGGAGGGAGGGTGGAAGAGCAACGAGCAGTACTTC.

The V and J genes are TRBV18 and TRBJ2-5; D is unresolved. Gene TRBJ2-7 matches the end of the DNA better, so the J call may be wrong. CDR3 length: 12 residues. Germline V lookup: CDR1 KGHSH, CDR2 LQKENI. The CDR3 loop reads CASSPEADEQYF. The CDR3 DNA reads TGTGCCAGCTCACCCGAGGCAGACGAGCAGTACTTC.

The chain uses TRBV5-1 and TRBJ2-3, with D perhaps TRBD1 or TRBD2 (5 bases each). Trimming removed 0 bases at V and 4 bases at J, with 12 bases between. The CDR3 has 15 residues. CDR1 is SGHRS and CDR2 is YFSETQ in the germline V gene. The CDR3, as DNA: TGCGCCAGCAGCTTGGGAGGGGACGTGTCAGATACGCAGTATTTT. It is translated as CASSLGGDVSDTQYF. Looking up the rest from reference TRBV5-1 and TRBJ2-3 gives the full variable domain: KAGVTQTPRYLIKTRGQQVTLSCSPISGHRSVSWYQQTPGQGLQFLFEYFSETQRNKGNFPGRFSGRQFSNSRSEMNVSTLELGDSALYLCASSLGGDVSDTQYFGPGTRLTVL.

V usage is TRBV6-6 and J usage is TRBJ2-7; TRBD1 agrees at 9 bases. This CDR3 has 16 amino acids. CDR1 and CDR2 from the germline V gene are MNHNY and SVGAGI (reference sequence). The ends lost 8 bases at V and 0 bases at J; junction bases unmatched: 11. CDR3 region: CASRGGQGTGSYEQYF. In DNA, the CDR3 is TGTGCCAGCCGAGGAGGACAGGGGACGGGCTCCTACGAGCAGTACTTC.

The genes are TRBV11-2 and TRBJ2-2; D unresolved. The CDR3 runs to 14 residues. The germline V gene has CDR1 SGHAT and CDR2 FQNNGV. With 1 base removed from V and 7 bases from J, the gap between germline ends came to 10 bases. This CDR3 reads CASSLGWASGELFF. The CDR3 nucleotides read TGTGCCAGCAGCTTAGGGTGGGCCAGCGGGGAGCTGTTTTTT.

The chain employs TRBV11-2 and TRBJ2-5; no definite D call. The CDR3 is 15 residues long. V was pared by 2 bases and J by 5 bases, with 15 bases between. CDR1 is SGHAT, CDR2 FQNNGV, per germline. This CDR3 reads CASSLLGGGKETQYF. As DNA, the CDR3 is TGTGCCAGCAGCTTATTGGGCGGCGGTAAGGAGACCCAGTACTTC.

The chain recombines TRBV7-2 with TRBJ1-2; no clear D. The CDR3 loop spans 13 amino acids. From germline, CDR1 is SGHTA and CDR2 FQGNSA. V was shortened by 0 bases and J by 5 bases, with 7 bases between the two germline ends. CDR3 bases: TGTGCCAGCAGCTTAGCTGTCAATTATGGCTACACCTTC. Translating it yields CASSLAVNYGYTF.

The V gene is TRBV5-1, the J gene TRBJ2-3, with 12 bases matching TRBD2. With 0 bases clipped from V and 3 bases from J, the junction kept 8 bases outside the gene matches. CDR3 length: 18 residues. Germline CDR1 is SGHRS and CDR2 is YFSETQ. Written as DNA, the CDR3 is TGCGCCAGCAGCTTGGCACTAGCGGGGGGCCTCGCTACAGATACGCAGTATTTT. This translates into CASSLALAGGLATDTQYF.

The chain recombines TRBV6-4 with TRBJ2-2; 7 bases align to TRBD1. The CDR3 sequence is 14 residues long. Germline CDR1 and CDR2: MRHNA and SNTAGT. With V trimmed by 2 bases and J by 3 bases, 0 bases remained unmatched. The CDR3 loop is CASSDDRDTGELFF. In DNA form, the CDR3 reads TGTGCCAGCAGTGACGACAGGGACACCGGGGAGCTGTTTTTT.

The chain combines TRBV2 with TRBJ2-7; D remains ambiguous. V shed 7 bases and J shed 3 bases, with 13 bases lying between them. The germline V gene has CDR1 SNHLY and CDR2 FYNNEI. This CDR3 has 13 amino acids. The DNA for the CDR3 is TGTGCCAGCAATGGTCAGGACCACTACGAGCAGTACTTC. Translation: CASNGQDHYEQYF.

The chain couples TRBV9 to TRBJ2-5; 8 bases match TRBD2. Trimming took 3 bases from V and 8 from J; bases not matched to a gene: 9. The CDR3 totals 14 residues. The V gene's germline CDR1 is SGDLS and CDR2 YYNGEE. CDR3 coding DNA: TGTGCCAGCAGCGACCGGGGGGGCCTAGGAACCCAGTACTTC. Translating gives CASSDRGGLGTQYF.

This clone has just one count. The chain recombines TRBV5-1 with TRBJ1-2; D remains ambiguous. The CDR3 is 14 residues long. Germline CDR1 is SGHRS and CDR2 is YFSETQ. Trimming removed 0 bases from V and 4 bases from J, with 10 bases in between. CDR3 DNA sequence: TGCGCCAGCAGCTTGGAGGAAGGGCTCTATGGCTACACCTTC. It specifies CASSLEEGLYGYTF.

The CDR3 loop is CAWNRDSSYEQYF. In DNA form, the CDR3 reads TGTGCCTGGAACCGGGACAGTTCCTACGAGCAGTACTTC. The chain recombines TRBV30 with TRBJ2-7, with 7 nucleotides matching TRBD1. Germline lookup yields CDR1 GTSNPN and CDR2 SVGIG (reference sequence). The junction had 4 bases not matched to a gene; V was cut back by 4 bases and J by 1 base. This CDR3 is 13 amino acids long.

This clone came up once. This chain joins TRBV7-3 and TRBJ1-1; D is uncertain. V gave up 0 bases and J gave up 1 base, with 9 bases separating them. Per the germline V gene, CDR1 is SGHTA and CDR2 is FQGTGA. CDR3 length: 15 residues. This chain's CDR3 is CASSLTLVANTEAFF. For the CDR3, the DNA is TGTGCCAGCAGCTTAACGCTGGTGGCGAACACTGAAGCTTTCTTT.

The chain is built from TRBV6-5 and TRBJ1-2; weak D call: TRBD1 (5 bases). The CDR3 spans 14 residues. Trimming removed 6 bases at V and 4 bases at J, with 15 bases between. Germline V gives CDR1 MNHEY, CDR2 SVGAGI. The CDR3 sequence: CASSPRAGRYGYTF. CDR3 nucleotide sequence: TGTGCCAGCAGCCCTCGCGCAGGGCGCTATGGCTACACCTTC.

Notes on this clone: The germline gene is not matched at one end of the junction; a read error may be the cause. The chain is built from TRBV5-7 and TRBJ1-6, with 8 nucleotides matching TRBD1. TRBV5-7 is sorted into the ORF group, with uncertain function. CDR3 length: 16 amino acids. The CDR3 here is CASSLVPGQANSPLHF. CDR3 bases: TGCGCCAGCAGCCTAGTACCGGGACAGGCGAATTCACCCCTCCACTTT.